The next 15 T cell receptor beta chains were all read from a single sample in a study of T cell responses to AZD1222 COVID-19 vaccine. Assay: immunoSEQ multiplex PCR; the TCRdb copy retains only in-frame clones and omits some. This table has roughly 130,000 clones, approximately 90% appearing once. This material consisted of peripheral blood, taken 28 days after the second AZD1222 dose. These receptors were taken from an adult who received the AZD1222 COVID-19 vaccine.

V and J are TRBV3-1 (or the pseudogene TRBV3-2) and TRBJ2-4; 14 nucleotides line up with TRBD2. The CDR3 loop spans 17 amino acids. From germline, CDR1 is LGHDT and CDR2 YNNKEL (reference sequence). The trim removed 0 bases at V and 4 bases at J, leaving 2 bases unmatched. CDR3 sequence (DNA): TGTGCCAGCAGCCAAGATTGGACTAGCGGGGGGAAAAACATTCAGTACTTC. Translation gives CASSQDWTSGGKNIQYF.

The J gene is TRBJ1-2, the V gene TRBV19; possibly TRBD1 for D (6 bases). This CDR3 has 14 residues. Deletions cut 4 bases from V and 8 bases from J, with 17 bases between. The germline V gene encodes CDR1 LNHDA and CDR2 SQIVND (reference sequence). The CDR3 sequence: CASSTVRGGYGYTF. DNA of the CDR3: TGTGCCAGTAGTACCGTTCGGGGGGGCTACGGCTACACCTTC.

This chain connects TRBV6-2 or TRBV6-3 to TRBJ1-2, with 8 bases matching TRBD1. The CDR3 totals 15 residues. The trim removed 0 bases at V and 3 bases at J, leaving 3 bases unmatched. Per germline, CDR1 MNHEY and CDR2 SVGEGT. CDR3 in DNA: TGTGCCAGCAGTTACTCTCGCAGGGGGCACTATGGCTACACCTTC. It translates to CASSYSRRGHYGYTF.

This CDR3 reads CASSLGQQETQYF. Written as DNA, the CDR3 is TGTGCCAGCAGTTTAGGGCAGCAAGAGACCCAGTACTTC. The V and J genes are TRBV12-3 or TRBV12-4 and TRBJ2-5, with unresolved D. V lost 1 base and J 2 bases, leaving 5 bases between the germline ends. The CDR3 covers 13 residues.

The rearrangement links TRBV18 to TRBJ1-4, with 8 positions matching TRBD1. CDR3 length: 17 amino acids. Trimming at V came to 4 bases and at J to 7 bases, leaving 14 bases not matched to a gene. From germline, CDR1 is KGHSH and CDR2 LQKENI. Written as DNA, the CDR3 is TGTGCCAGCTCACTCCAAGGGGGTCCGACAGGGGTTGAAAAACTGTTTTTT. Residues: CASSLQGGPTGVEKLFF.

V and J are TRBV18 and TRBJ2-7; 8 positions match TRBD1. CDR3 length: 15 amino acids. The germline V gene encodes CDR1 KGHSH and CDR2 LQKENI. The V segment lost 2 bases and the J segment 6 bases; nucleotides outside the gene matches: 9. The CDR3 DNA sequence: TGTGCCAGCTCACCAGGGGGGACAGGTACCTCCGAGCAGTACTTC. Translating it yields CASSPGGTGTSEQYF.

CDR3 sequence (DNA): TGTGCCAGCAGTTTGGCTCGGGGACAGGGTACCGGGGAGCTGTTTTTT. This translates into CASSLARGQGTGELFF. V usage is TRBV28 and J usage is TRBJ2-2; TRBD1 matches at 9 bases. The CDR3 sequence is 16 residues long. Germline CDR1 MDHEN, CDR2 SYDVKM. The junction had 7 bases not matched to a gene; V was cut back by 3 bases and J by 5 bases. The variable domain in full, with the rest retrieved from reference TRBV28 and TRBJ2-2, is DVKVTQSSRYLVKRTGEKVFLECVQDMDHENMFWYRQDPGLGLRLIYFSYDVKMKEKGDIPEGYSVSREKKERFSLILESASTNQTSMYLCASSLARGQGTGELFFGEGSRLTVL.

The chain combines TRBV27 with TRBJ1-2; tentative D call: TRBD1 (5 bases). The CDR3 has 14 amino acids. CDR1 and CDR2 (germline): MNHEY, SMNVEV (reference sequence). V lost 6 bases and J lost 8, with 19 bases in between. DNA of the CDR3: TGTGCCAGCAGCCGTCTATCAGGGATGTGGGGCTACACCTTC. It specifies CASSRLSGMWGYTF.

The chain links TRBV28 to TRBJ1-5; 7 positions agree with TRBD1. The ends lost 6 bases at V and 3 bases at J; junction bases unmatched: 8. The CDR3 has 15 residues. The germline V gene encodes CDR1 MDHEN and CDR2 SYDVKM. The DNA of the CDR3 is TGTGCCAGCAGCCTGAGTACAGGGGTCAATCAGCCCCAGCATTTT. This encodes CASSLSTGVNQPQHF.

The V call is TRBV7-2, the J call TRBJ1-2; D not certain. V shed 1 base and J shed 1 base, with 4 bases lying between them. From germline, CDR1 is SGHTA and CDR2 FQGNSA. This CDR3 is 13 amino acids long. The CDR3 DNA is TGTGCCAGCAGCTTAGACAATAACTATGGCTACACCTTC. It codes for CASSLDNNYGYTF. Based on the CDR3 plus reference TRBV7-2 and TRBJ1-2, the full variable domain is GAGVSQSPSNKVTEKGKDVELRCDPISGHTALYWYRQSLGQGLEFLIYFQGNSAPDKSGLPSDRFSAERTGGSVSTLTIQRTQQEDSAVYLCASSLDNNYGYTFGSGTRLTVV.

V is TRBV28 and J is TRBJ2-1; TRBD2 might be the D (7 bases). This CDR3 contains 15 residues. The V gene's germline CDR1 is MDHEN and CDR2 SYDVKM. V dropped 7 bases and J dropped 3 bases, with 16 bases sitting between them. This CDR3 reads CASTLKGDYYNEQFF. For the CDR3, the DNA is TGTGCCAGCACCCTTAAGGGGGACTACTACAATGAGCAGTTCTTC. Complete variable domain (other parts from reference TRBV28 and TRBJ2-1): DVKVTQSSRYLVKRTGEKVFLECVQDMDHENMFWYRQDPGLGLRLIYFSYDVKMKEKGDIPEGYSVSREKKERFSLILESASTNQTSMYLCASTLKGDYYNEQFFGPGTRLTVL.

This chain connects TRBV5-1 to TRBJ2-5; the D is unclear. The CDR3 runs to 14 residues. Germline V gene sequence: CDR1 SGHRS, CDR2 YFSETQ. Trimming cost V 0 bases and J 5 bases, with 11 bases left between them. CDR3 coding DNA: TGCGCCAGCAGCTTGGGGACGAACGGGGAGACCCAGTACTTC. It codes for CASSLGTNGETQYF.

The chain is built from TRBV7-9 and TRBJ2-5; D call uncertain. This CDR3 region has 15 residues. V was shortened by 1 base and J by 1 base, with 10 bases between the two germline ends. Germline CDR1 is SEHNR and CDR2 is FQNEAQ (reference sequence). CDR3 amino acids: CASSLDSGIQETQYF. Here the CDR3 DNA reads TGTGCCAGCAGCTTAGATAGTGGGATCCAAGAGACCCAGTACTTC. The full variable domain, in which reference TRBV7-9 and TRBJ2-5 provide the parts outside the CDR3, is DTGVSQNPRHKITKRGQNVTFRCDPISEHNRLYWYRQTLGQGPEFLTYFQNEAQLEKSRLLSDRFSAERPKGSFSTLEIQRTEQGDSAMYLCASSLDSGIQETQYFGPGTRLLVL.

The chain employs TRBV5-8 and TRBJ1-4; no firm D call. This CDR3 comprises 11 residues. CDR1 SGHTS and CDR2 YDEGEE come from the germline V gene. Trimming took off 7 bases at V and 7 bases at J, with 8 bases between the two ends. The DNA for the CDR3 is TGTGCCAGCCTACAAGGTGAAAAACTGTTTTTT. It encodes CASLQGEKLFF.

The V call is TRBV6-5, the J call TRBJ2-7, with a tentative D call TRBD1 (6 bases). Germline V gene sequence: CDR1 MNHEY, CDR2 SVGAGI. V lost 2 bases, J lost 6 bases, and 14 bases lay in between. CDR3 length: 14 residues. The CDR3 bases are TGTGCCAGCAGTTACCGGGACAACCTACGCGAGCAGTACTTC. Protein sequence: CASSYRDNLREQYF.